Listed below are T cell receptor beta chains from one sample, sequenced in a study of monozygotic twins with inflammatory bowel disease. Reprocessing the 5' RACE reads, TCRdb reports a single entry for every CDR3 protein and omits DNA. The sample includes approximately 340,000 distinct CDR3 sequences. The sample was blood. These receptors were taken from a human donor with ulcerative colitis or Crohn's disease, or a healthy co-twin of an affected twin (not recorded which). The CDR3 runs from the conserved cysteine through the conserved F or W.

CDR3aa: CSAKPGSSYNEQFF; j_gene: TRBJ2-1; v_gene: TRBV29-1
CDR3aa: CASSLRAGWGNEQFF; j_gene: TRBJ2-1; v_gene: TRBV5-1
CDR3aa: CSVAGMIGSDTQYF; j_gene: TRBJ2-3; v_gene: TRBV29-1
CDR3aa: CASSSQAGTGYSGANVLTF; j_gene: TRBJ2-6; v_gene: TRBV28
CDR3aa: CASRGGGNEQYF; j_gene: TRBJ2-7; v_gene: TRBV5-1
CDR3aa: CASSLQQIPFF; j_gene: TRBJ1-1; v_gene: TRBV7-2
CDR3aa: CASSLQPGQGSKIF; j_gene: TRBJ2-1; v_gene: TRBV5-1
CDR3aa: CASRRGGIDQPQHF; j_gene: TRBJ1-5; v_gene: TRBV6-2/TRBV6-3
CDR3aa: CAISPGLAGSTDTQYF; j_gene: TRBJ2-3; v_gene: TRBV10-3
CDR3aa: CASSVDNNYGYTF; j_gene: TRBJ1-2; v_gene: TRBV2
CDR3aa: CASSEQGYEQFF; j_gene: TRBJ2-1; v_gene: TRBV2
CDR3aa: CASSLGQNPYEQYF; j_gene: TRBJ2-7; v_gene: TRBV5-6
CDR3aa: CATSTIDRISNTGELFF; j_gene: TRBJ2-2; v_gene: TRBV15
CDR3aa: CSARQARGTSGTDTQYF; j_gene: TRBJ2-3; v_gene: TRBV20-1
CDR3aa: CASSIRQGSRSGANVLTF; j_gene: TRBJ2-6; v_gene: TRBV28
CDR3aa: CASSPTGWRDTEAFF; j_gene: TRBJ1-1; v_gene: TRBV18
CDR3aa: CASSESGRGLETQYF; j_gene: TRBJ2-5; v_gene: TRBV25-1
CDR3aa: CASIPSGGSNTGELFF; j_gene: TRBJ2-2; v_gene: TRBV12-3/TRBV12-4
CDR3aa: CASRLDTSGRQYF; j_gene: TRBJ2-7; v_gene: TRBV28
CDR3aa: CASSPTLGGGEAFF; j_gene: TRBJ1-1; v_gene: TRBV7-3
CDR3aa: CASGARQGSSPLHF; j_gene: TRBJ1-6; v_gene: TRBV9
CDR3aa: CASTPIGGFNEQFF; j_gene: TRBJ2-1; v_gene: TRBV28
CDR3aa: CSGRAGSGYEQYF; j_gene: TRBJ2-7; v_gene: TRBV20-1
CDR3aa: CASSPWTSGTSYEQYF; j_gene: TRBJ2-7; v_gene: TRBV5-4
CDR3aa: CATSDGTPTDTQYF; j_gene: TRBJ2-3; v_gene: TRBV24-1
CDR3aa: CASSSPGVPNEKLFF; j_gene: TRBJ1-4; v_gene: TRBV7-2
CDR3aa: CASSYSAGNSYGYTF; j_gene: TRBJ1-2; v_gene: TRBV6-5
CDR3aa: CASSLGGAQTQYF; j_gene: TRBJ2-5; v_gene: TRBV5-1
CDR3aa: CASSFNDGTADVRNQPQHF; j_gene: TRBJ1-5; v_gene: TRBV27
CDR3aa: CASRRESSYNSPLHF; j_gene: TRBJ1-6; v_gene: TRBV2
CDR3aa: CASSTASLTVIEAFF; j_gene: TRBJ1-1; v_gene: TRBV2
CDR3aa: CAWSIKGTNEQFF; j_gene: TRBJ2-1; v_gene: TRBV30
CDR3aa: CSATGFYSNEQFF; j_gene: TRBJ2-1; v_gene: TRBV20-1
CDR3aa: CAWSADRGSYEQYF; j_gene: TRBJ2-7; v_gene: TRBV30
CDR3aa: CASSLGTEQFF; j_gene: TRBJ2-1; v_gene: TRBV4-1
CDR3aa: CASSLSGGTGGNSPLHF; j_gene: TRBJ1-6; v_gene: TRBV7-2
CDR3aa: CSVEGQGGPDTDTQYF; j_gene: TRBJ2-3; v_gene: TRBV29-1
CDR3aa: CASSYFGGKETQYF; j_gene: TRBJ2-5; v_gene: TRBV6-5
CDR3aa: CASSLGERARGWETQYF; j_gene: TRBJ2-5; v_gene: TRBV11-2